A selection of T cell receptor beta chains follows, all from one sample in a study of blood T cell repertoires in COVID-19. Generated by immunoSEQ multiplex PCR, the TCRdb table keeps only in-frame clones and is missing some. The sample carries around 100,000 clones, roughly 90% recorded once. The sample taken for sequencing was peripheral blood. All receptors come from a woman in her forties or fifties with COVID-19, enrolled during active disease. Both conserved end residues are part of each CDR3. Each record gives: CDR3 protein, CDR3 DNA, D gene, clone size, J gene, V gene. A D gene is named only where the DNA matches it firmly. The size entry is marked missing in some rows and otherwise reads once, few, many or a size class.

CDR3aa: CASSIGTSVTNEQFF
CDR3nt: TGTGCCAGCAGTATCGGGACTAGCGTCACGAATGAGCAGTTCTTC
d_gene: TRBD2
abundance: NA
j_gene: TRBJ2-1
v_gene: TRBV28

CDR3aa: CASSPLAGSNQPQHF
CDR3nt: TGCGCCAGCAGCCCCCTCGCAGGAAGCAATCAGCCCCAGCATTTT
d_gene: NA
abundance: NA
j_gene: TRBJ1-5
v_gene: TRBV5-1

CDR3aa: CASSNKAGGRGGAQHF
CDR3nt: TGTGCCAGCAGCAATAAGGCAGGGGGCAGAGGGGGGGCCCAGCATTTT
d_gene: TRBD1
abundance: once
j_gene: TRBJ1-5
v_gene: TRBV28

CDR3aa: CASSPQTGNTGELFF
CDR3nt: TGTGCCAGCAGCCCCCAGACAGGAAACACCGGGGAGCTGTTTTTT
d_gene: NA
abundance: NA
j_gene: TRBJ2-2
v_gene: TRBV11-2

CDR3aa: CASSPQSGTGYAFF
CDR3nt: TGTGCCAGCAGCCCCCAATCTGGGACAGGGTATGCTTTCTTT
d_gene: TRBD1
abundance: NA
j_gene: TRBJ1-1
v_gene: TRBV7-9

CDR3aa: CASSPPSSGSTDTQYF
CDR3nt: TGCGCCAGCAGCCCCCCATCTAGCGGAAGCACAGATACGCAGTATTTT
d_gene: TRBD2
abundance: NA
j_gene: TRBJ2-3
v_gene: TRBV5-1

CDR3aa: CASSQQLYSNQPQHF
CDR3nt: TGTGCCAGCAGCCAACAGTTATATAGCAATCAGCCCCAGCATTTT
d_gene: NA
abundance: NA
j_gene: TRBJ1-5
v_gene: TRBV7-4

CDR3aa: CATQPSVSGQYGYTF
CDR3nt: TGCGCCACCCAGCCAAGCGTTTCAGGGCAGTATGGCTACACCTTC
d_gene: NA
abundance: NA
j_gene: TRBJ1-2
v_gene: TRBV4-1

CDR3aa: CASSTQDRPANF
CDR3nt: TGTGCCAGCAGTACACAGGACAGGCCCGCGAACTTC
d_gene: TRBD1
abundance: NA
j_gene: TRBJ1-2
v_gene: TRBV28

CDR3aa: CASSPGDRGLGNTIYF
CDR3nt: TGTGCCAGTAGCCCTGGGGACAGGGGGCTTGGAAACACCATATATTTT
d_gene: TRBD1
abundance: NA
j_gene: TRBJ1-3
v_gene: TRBV19

CDR3aa: CASSYAAGVFNEQFF
CDR3nt: TGTGCCAGCAGTTACGCGGCGGGGGTCTTCAATGAGCAGTTCTTC
d_gene: TRBD2
abundance: NA
j_gene: TRBJ2-1
v_gene: TRBV6-5

CDR3aa: CASSLPPGQGAPEQYF
CDR3nt: TGTGCCAGCAGTTTACCACCGGGACAGGGGGCTCCCGAGCAGTACTTC
d_gene: TRBD1
abundance: NA
j_gene: TRBJ2-7
v_gene: TRBV27

CDR3aa: CASSQYQGHTEAFF
CDR3nt: TGTGCCAGCAGCCAGTATCAGGGGCACACTGAAGCTTTCTTT
d_gene: NA
abundance: once
j_gene: TRBJ1-1
v_gene: TRBV14

CDR3aa: CASSYSMLYSNQPQHF
CDR3nt: TGTGCCAGCAGTTACTCGATGCTATATAGCAATCAGCCCCAGCATTTT
d_gene: NA
abundance: NA
j_gene: TRBJ1-5
v_gene: TRBV6-2/TRBV6-3

CDR3aa: CASSRSRTGGETQYF
CDR3nt: TGTGCCAGCAGTCGCTCCAGGACAGGGGGAGAGACCCAGTACTTC
d_gene: TRBD1
abundance: NA
j_gene: TRBJ2-5
v_gene: TRBV27

CDR3aa: CASTRGFPNTGELFF
CDR3nt: TGTGCCAGCACTAGGGGATTCCCGAACACCGGGGAGCTGTTTTTT
d_gene: NA
abundance: once
j_gene: TRBJ2-2
v_gene: TRBV5-5

CDR3aa: CASSPRGQGADEQYF
CDR3nt: TGTGCCAGCTCACCAAGGGGACAGGGGGCGGACGAGCAGTACTTC
d_gene: TRBD1
abundance: NA
j_gene: TRBJ2-7
v_gene: TRBV18

CDR3aa: CASSQGQALYEQYF
CDR3nt: TGCGCCAGCAGCCAGGGACAGGCCCTATACGAGCAGTACTTC
d_gene: TRBD1
abundance: few
j_gene: TRBJ2-7
v_gene: TRBV5-1

CDR3aa: CASSERGTGNSPLHF
CDR3nt: TGTGCCAGCAGTGAACGAGGGACAGGTAATTCACCCCTCCACTTT
d_gene: TRBD1
abundance: NA
j_gene: TRBJ1-6
v_gene: TRBV6-1

CDR3aa: CASSSQVSSTRTQYF
CDR3nt: TGTGCCAGCAGTTCCCAAGTTTCTAGTACCCGTACGCAGTATTTT
d_gene: NA
abundance: NA
j_gene: TRBJ2-3
v_gene: TRBV28

CDR3aa: CASSLGQGWGPYEQYF
CDR3nt: TGTGCCAGCAGCTTAGGGCAGGGATGGGGCCCCTACGAGCAGTACTTC
d_gene: NA
abundance: NA
j_gene: TRBJ2-7
v_gene: TRBV7-2

CDR3aa: CASSQVGGRTEAFF
CDR3nt: TGCGCCAGCAGCCAAGTCGGGGGGAGGACTGAAGCTTTCTTT
d_gene: NA
abundance: NA
j_gene: TRBJ1-1
v_gene: TRBV4-1

CDR3aa: CASTRRGLMNTEAFF
CDR3nt: TGTGCCAGCACCCGAAGGGGCCTAATGAACACTGAAGCTTTCTTT
d_gene: NA
abundance: NA
j_gene: TRBJ1-1
v_gene: TRBV6-5

CDR3aa: CASRGDRGLYNEQFF
CDR3nt: TGTGCCAGCAGAGGGGACAGGGGCCTTTACAATGAGCAGTTCTTC
d_gene: TRBD1
abundance: NA
j_gene: TRBJ2-1
v_gene: TRBV6-5

CDR3aa: CACRPGGANYGYTF
CDR3nt: TGTGCCTGTCGCCCGGGGGGGGCTAACTATGGCTACACCTTC
d_gene: NA
abundance: NA
j_gene: TRBJ1-2
v_gene: TRBV30

CDR3aa: CASSQEETIRDGYTF
CDR3nt: TGTGCCAGCAGCCAAGAGGAGACGATCCGTGATGGCTACACCTTC
d_gene: NA
abundance: NA
j_gene: TRBJ1-2
v_gene: TRBV3-1/TRBV3-2

CDR3aa: CASSQVGGGVETQYF
CDR3nt: TGCGCCAGCAGCCAAGTGGGCGGGGGTGTGGAGACCCAGTACTTC
d_gene: TRBD2
abundance: NA
j_gene: TRBJ2-5
v_gene: TRBV4-1

CDR3aa: CASSLGRGDKAFF
CDR3nt: TGTGCCAGCAGCTTAGGCAGGGGGGATAAAGCTTTCTTT
d_gene: TRBD1
abundance: NA
j_gene: TRBJ1-1
v_gene: TRBV7-3

CDR3aa: CASSVLAGGIDEQYF
CDR3nt: TGTGCCAGTAGTGTTCTAGCGGGGGGCATCGACGAGCAGTACTTC
d_gene: TRBD2
abundance: NA
j_gene: TRBJ2-7
v_gene: TRBV19

CDR3aa: CASGLETGPRGTQYF
CDR3nt: TGTGCTAGTGGTTTGGAGACAGGACCCAGGGGTACGCAGTATTTT
d_gene: NA
abundance: NA
j_gene: TRBJ2-3
v_gene: TRBV12-5

CDR3aa: CASSPGTANEKLFF
CDR3nt: TGTGCCAGCAGCCCCGGGACAGCTAATGAAAAACTGTTTTTT
d_gene: TRBD1
abundance: NA
j_gene: TRBJ1-4
v_gene: TRBV7-2

CDR3aa: CASSFASGGYQETQYF
CDR3nt: TGCGCCAGCAGCTTTGCTAGCGGGGGCTACCAAGAGACCCAGTACTTC
d_gene: TRBD2
abundance: NA
j_gene: TRBJ2-5
v_gene: TRBV5-1

CDR3aa: CASSLVREEGEKLFF
CDR3nt: TGTGCCAGCAGCTTGGTTAGGGAAGAGGGTGAAAAACTGTTTTTT
d_gene: NA
abundance: NA
j_gene: TRBJ1-4
v_gene: TRBV5-6

CDR3aa: CASRGQGRDQFF
CDR3nt: TGTGCCAGCAGGGGACAGGGAAGGGACCAGTTCTTC
d_gene: TRBD1
abundance: NA
j_gene: TRBJ2-1
v_gene: TRBV2

CDR3aa: CASSLGGRISYEQYF
CDR3nt: TGTGCCAGCAGCTTAGGCGGCAGGATCTCCTACGAGCAGTACTTC
d_gene: NA
abundance: NA
j_gene: TRBJ2-7
v_gene: TRBV13

CDR3aa: CASSPGTVSYEQYF
CDR3nt: TGTGCCAGCAGTCCCGGGACAGTTTCCTACGAGCAGTACTTC
d_gene: TRBD1
abundance: once
j_gene: TRBJ2-7
v_gene: TRBV6-5

CDR3aa: CASSDDRGPTNEKLFF
CDR3nt: TGTGCCAGTAGTGACGACAGGGGTCCAACTAATGAAAAACTGTTTTTT
d_gene: TRBD1
abundance: NA
j_gene: TRBJ1-4
v_gene: TRBV19

CDR3aa: CASSLLEVTEAFF
CDR3nt: TGTGCCAGCAGCTTACTGGAGGTCACTGAAGCTTTCTTT
d_gene: NA
abundance: NA
j_gene: TRBJ1-1
v_gene: TRBV7-9

CDR3aa: CSGEVGSSDTQYF
CDR3nt: TGCAGCGGGGAGGTGGGTTCATCAGATACGCAGTATTTT
d_gene: NA
abundance: NA
j_gene: TRBJ2-3
v_gene: TRBV29-1

CDR3aa: CASSPGEGGRHEQYF
CDR3nt: TGTGCCAGCTCACCAGGGGAGGGAGGGCGGCACGAGCAGTACTTC
d_gene: TRBD2
abundance: NA
j_gene: TRBJ2-7
v_gene: TRBV18

CDR3aa: CASSVYRGYYEQYF
CDR3nt: TGTGCCAGCAGCGTATACAGGGGTTACTACGAGCAGTACTTC
d_gene: TRBD1
abundance: once
j_gene: TRBJ2-7
v_gene: TRBV9

CDR3aa: CASSPPAGGFNEQFF
CDR3nt: TGTGCCAGCTCACCACCGGCGGGGGGGTTCAATGAGCAGTTCTTC
d_gene: TRBD2
abundance: NA
j_gene: TRBJ2-1
v_gene: TRBV18

CDR3aa: CASTAGSVDTEAFF
CDR3nt: TGCGCCAGCACCGCAGGGTCGGTGGACACTGAAGCTTTCTTT
d_gene: NA
abundance: NA
j_gene: TRBJ1-1
v_gene: TRBV5-1

CDR3aa: CASSIEGGYGYTF
CDR3nt: TGTGCCAGCAGCATCGAGGGAGGGTATGGCTACACCTTC
d_gene: NA
abundance: NA
j_gene: TRBJ1-2
v_gene: TRBV11-2

CDR3aa: CASSYSRQMNTEAFF
CDR3nt: TGTGCCAGCAGTTACTCGAGGCAGATGAACACTGAAGCTTTCTTT
d_gene: NA
abundance: NA
j_gene: TRBJ1-1
v_gene: TRBV6-5

CDR3aa: CARLWTDHYEQYF
CDR3nt: TGTGCCCGACTATGGACAGATCACTACGAGCAGTACTTC
d_gene: NA
abundance: NA
j_gene: TRBJ2-7
v_gene: TRBV19

CDR3aa: CASSFPGQSTDTQYF
CDR3nt: TGTGCCAGCAGCTTTCCGGGACAGAGCACAGATACGCAGTATTTT
d_gene: TRBD1
abundance: NA
j_gene: TRBJ2-3
v_gene: TRBV11-2

CDR3aa: CANRDTNYGYTF
CDR3nt: TGTGCCAACAGGGACACCAACTATGGCTACACCTTC
d_gene: NA
abundance: NA
j_gene: TRBJ1-2
v_gene: TRBV10-3

CDR3aa: CASRDGGNQPQHF
CDR3nt: TGCGCCAGCAGGGATGGAGGCAATCAGCCCCAGCATTTT
d_gene: NA
abundance: NA
j_gene: TRBJ1-5
v_gene: TRBV10-2

CDR3aa: CASSPRQGWDEKLFF
CDR3nt: TGTGCCAGCAGCCCGCGACAGGGTTGGGATGAAAAACTGTTTTTT
d_gene: TRBD1
abundance: few
j_gene: TRBJ1-4
v_gene: TRBV7-9

CDR3aa: CAISAGVIRTGELFF
CDR3nt: TGTGCCATCAGTGCAGGGGTTATCCGCACCGGGGAGCTGTTTTTT
d_gene: NA
abundance: NA
j_gene: TRBJ2-2
v_gene: TRBV10-3

CDR3aa: CSVEGQGAGELFF
CDR3nt: TGCAGCGTTGAAGGACAGGGGGCCGGGGAGCTGTTTTTT
d_gene: TRBD1
abundance: NA
j_gene: TRBJ2-2
v_gene: TRBV29-1

CDR3aa: CASSPPGFHGYTF
CDR3nt: TGTGCCAGCTCACCTCCAGGGTTTCATGGCTACACCTTC
d_gene: NA
abundance: NA
j_gene: TRBJ1-2
v_gene: TRBV18

CDR3aa: CASTPSGGEQFF
CDR3nt: TGTGCCAGCACCCCGAGCGGGGGTGAGCAGTTCTTC
d_gene: TRBD2
abundance: NA
j_gene: TRBJ2-1
v_gene: TRBV12-3/TRBV12-4

CDR3aa: CASSRNRDTEAFF
CDR3nt: TGTGCCAGCTCCCGAAACAGGGACACTGAAGCTTTCTTT
d_gene: NA
abundance: NA
j_gene: TRBJ1-1
v_gene: TRBV18

CDR3aa: CASSLGLGGELFF
CDR3nt: TGTGCCAGCAGCTTAGGACTTGGCGGGGAGCTGTTTTTT
d_gene: NA
abundance: NA
j_gene: TRBJ2-2
v_gene: TRBV7-3

CDR3aa: CASIDNSYEQYF
CDR3nt: TGTGCCTCGATCGACAACAGCTACGAGCAGTACTTC
d_gene: NA
abundance: NA
j_gene: TRBJ2-7
v_gene: TRBV24-1

CDR3aa: CASAALSTDTQYF
CDR3nt: TGTGCCAGCGCGGCCCTTAGCACAGATACGCAGTATTTT
d_gene: NA
abundance: NA
j_gene: TRBJ2-3
v_gene: TRBV2

CDR3aa: CASSWGWGEIQETQYF
CDR3nt: TGTGCCAGCAGTTGGGGTTGGGGGGAGATCCAAGAGACCCAGTACTTC
d_gene: NA
abundance: NA
j_gene: TRBJ2-5
v_gene: TRBV6-6

CDR3aa: CASSLETGRNTEAFF
CDR3nt: TGTGCCAGCAGCCTCGAGACAGGGAGGAACACTGAAGCTTTCTTT
d_gene: TRBD1
abundance: NA
j_gene: TRBJ1-1
v_gene: TRBV6-2/TRBV6-3